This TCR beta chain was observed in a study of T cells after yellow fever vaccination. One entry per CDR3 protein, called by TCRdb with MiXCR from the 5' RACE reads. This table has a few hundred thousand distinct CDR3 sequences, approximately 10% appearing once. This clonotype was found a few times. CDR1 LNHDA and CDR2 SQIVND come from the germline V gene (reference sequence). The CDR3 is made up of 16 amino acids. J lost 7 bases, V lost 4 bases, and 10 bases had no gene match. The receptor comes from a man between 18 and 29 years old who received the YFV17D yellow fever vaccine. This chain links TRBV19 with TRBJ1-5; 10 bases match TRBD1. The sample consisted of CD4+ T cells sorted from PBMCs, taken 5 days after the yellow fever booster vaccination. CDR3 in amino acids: CASSTRSTGGGQPQHF. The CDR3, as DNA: TGTGCCAGTAGTACAAGGTCGACAGGGGGCGGACAGCCCCAGCATTTT.